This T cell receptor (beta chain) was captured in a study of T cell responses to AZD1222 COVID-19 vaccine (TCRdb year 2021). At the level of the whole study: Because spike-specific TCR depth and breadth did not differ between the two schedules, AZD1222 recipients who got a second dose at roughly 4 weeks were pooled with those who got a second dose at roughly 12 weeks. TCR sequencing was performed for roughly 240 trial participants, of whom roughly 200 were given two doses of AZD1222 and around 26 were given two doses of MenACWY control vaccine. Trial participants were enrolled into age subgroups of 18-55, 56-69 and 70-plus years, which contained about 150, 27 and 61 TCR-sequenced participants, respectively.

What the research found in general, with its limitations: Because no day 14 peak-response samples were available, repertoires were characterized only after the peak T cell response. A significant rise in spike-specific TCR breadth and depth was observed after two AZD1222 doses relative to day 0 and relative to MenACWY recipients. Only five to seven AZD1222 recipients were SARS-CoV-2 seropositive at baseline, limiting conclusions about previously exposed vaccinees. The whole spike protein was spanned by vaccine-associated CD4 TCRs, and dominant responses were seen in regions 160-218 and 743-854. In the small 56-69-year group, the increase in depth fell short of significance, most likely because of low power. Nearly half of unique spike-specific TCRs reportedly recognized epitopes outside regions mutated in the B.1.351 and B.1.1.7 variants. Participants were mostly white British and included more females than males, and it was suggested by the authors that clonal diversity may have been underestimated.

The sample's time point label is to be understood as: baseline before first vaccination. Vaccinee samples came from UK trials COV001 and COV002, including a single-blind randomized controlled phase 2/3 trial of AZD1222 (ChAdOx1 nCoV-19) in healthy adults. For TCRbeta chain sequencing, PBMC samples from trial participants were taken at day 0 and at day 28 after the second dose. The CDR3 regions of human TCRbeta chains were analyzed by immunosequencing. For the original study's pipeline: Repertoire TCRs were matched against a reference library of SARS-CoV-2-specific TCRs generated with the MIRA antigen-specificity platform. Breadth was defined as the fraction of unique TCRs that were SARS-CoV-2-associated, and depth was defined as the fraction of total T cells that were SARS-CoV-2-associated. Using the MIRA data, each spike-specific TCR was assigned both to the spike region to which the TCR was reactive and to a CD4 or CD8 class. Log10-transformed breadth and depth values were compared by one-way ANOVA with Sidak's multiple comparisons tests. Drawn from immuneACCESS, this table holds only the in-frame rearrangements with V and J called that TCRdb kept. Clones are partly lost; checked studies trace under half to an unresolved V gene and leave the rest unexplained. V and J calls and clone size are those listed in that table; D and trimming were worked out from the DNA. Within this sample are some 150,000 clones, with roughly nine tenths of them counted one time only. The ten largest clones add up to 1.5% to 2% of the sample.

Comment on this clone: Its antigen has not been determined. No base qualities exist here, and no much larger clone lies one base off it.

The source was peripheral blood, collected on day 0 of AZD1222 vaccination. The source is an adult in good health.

The DNA sequence is TGTGCCAGCAGTTTACTAGGGGAGACCCAGTACTTC. This gives the protein CASSLLGETQYF. The chain was built from TRBV27 and TRBJ2-5; a confident D gene designation cannot be given. V is cut by 2 bases and J by 5 bases, and the space between the germline ends is 6 bases. CDR1 and CDR2 are read off the germline V gene (reference sequence) as MNHEY and SMNVEV. CDR3 length: 12 amino acids, cysteine to phenylalanine. Only the CDR3 DNA stays, 36 bases, in frame from base 1.